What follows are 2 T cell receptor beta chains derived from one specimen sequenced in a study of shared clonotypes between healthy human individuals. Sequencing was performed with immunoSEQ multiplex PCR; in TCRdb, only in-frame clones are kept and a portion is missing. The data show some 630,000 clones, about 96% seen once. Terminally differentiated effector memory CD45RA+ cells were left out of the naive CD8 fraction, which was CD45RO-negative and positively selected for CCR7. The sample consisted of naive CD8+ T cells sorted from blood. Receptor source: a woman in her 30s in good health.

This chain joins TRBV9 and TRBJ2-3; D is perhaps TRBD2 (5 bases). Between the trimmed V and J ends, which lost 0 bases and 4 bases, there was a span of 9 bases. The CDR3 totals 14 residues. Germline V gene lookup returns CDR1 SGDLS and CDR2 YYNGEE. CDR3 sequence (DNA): TGTGCCAGCAGCGTAGCTCTAGCATCAGATACGCAGTATTTT. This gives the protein CASSVALASDTQYF.

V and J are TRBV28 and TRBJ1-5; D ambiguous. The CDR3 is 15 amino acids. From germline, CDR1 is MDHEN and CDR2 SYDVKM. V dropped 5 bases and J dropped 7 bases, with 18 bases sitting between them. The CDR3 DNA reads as TGTGCCAGCAGTCCCTTGCGTCCGAGAGAGCAGCCCCAGCATTTT. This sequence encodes CASSPLRPREQPQHF. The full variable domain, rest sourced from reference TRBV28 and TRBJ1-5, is DVKVTQSSRYLVKRTGEKVFLECVQDMDHENMFWYRQDPGLGLRLIYFSYDVKMKEKGDIPEGYSVSREKKERFSLILESASTNQTSMYLCASSPLRPREQPQHFGDGTRLSIL.